These T cell receptor beta chains were read from a single sample in a study of cytomegalovirus exposure and HLA in healthy donors. The repertoire was sequenced with immunoSEQ multiplex PCR; TCRdb's copy has only in-frame clones and lacks some. The sample carries around 150,000 clones, around nine tenths recorded once. Sample: PBMCs. All receptors come from a woman aged 18-29 years in good health and CMV-seronegative. The CDR3 runs from the conserved cysteine through the conserved F or W. The order of the fields is CDR3 length, V gene, CDR3 protein.

length: 14
V: TRBV19
CDR3: CASSPRDSNTEAFF

length: 14
V: TRBV5-4
CDR3: CASVPGKASYGYTF

length: 13
V: TRBV30
CDR3: CAWKRQGNQPQHF

length: 16
V: TRBV4-1
CDR3: CASSQVGTGANYGYTF

length: 12
V: TRBV30
CDR3: CAWSVFRSEQFF

length: 13
V: TRBV27
CDR3: CASSPYTSDEQYF

length: 16
V: TRBV7-9
CDR3: CASSTAPSRSFYEQYF

length: 17
V: TRBV4-1
CDR3: CASSLTKSEASPYEQYF

length: 17
V: TRBV28
CDR3: CASSPNLWGESTDTQYF

length: 10
V: TRBV13
CDR3: CASLLGPQHF

length: 13
V: TRBV28
CDR3: CASKLDASYEQYF

length: 15
V: TRBV29-1
CDR3: CSVELGADFTDTQYF

length: 15
V: TRBV5-1
CDR3: CASSLRSGPAYEQYF

length: 15
V: TRBV10-3
CDR3: CAISEGQGKGSPLHF

length: 12
V: TRBV7-9
CDR3: CASSSTSNEQFF

length: 14
V: TRBV28
CDR3: CASGGAGAQETQYF

length: 13
V: TRBV18
CDR3: CASSPADSTEAFF

length: 16
V: TRBV28
CDR3: CASSLVGSGGRETQYF

length: 14
V: TRBV28
CDR3: CASILQGAGQPQHF

length: 19
V: TRBV19
CDR3: CASSIRLAGDASSYNEQFF

length: 15
V: TRBV7-9
CDR3: CASSSRDRVYGKLFF

length: 16
V: TRBV28
CDR3: CASSLGQARRVYGYTF

length: 13
V: TRBV27
CDR3: CASSRREGDEQYF

length: 13
V: TRBV2
CDR3: CASSDTSGETQYF

length: 16
V: TRBV30
CDR3: CAWSPPDYAMIPIQYF

length: 11
V: TRBV28
CDR3: CASLTGVEAFF

length: 15
V: TRBV28
CDR3: CASSLTQGALGKLFF

length: 11
V: TRBV29-1
CDR3: CSVGTWNEQFF

length: 14
V: TRBV27
CDR3: CASSSSGGDQPQHF

length: 14
V: TRBV6-5
CDR3: CASSSGTGSYEQYF

length: 15
V: TRBV6-1
CDR3: CASSEARGSTDTQYF

length: 13
V: TRBV7-9
CDR3: CASSPPGRETQYF

length: 15
V: TRBV5-1
CDR3: CASSTPSGSTDTQYF

length: 13
V: TRBV5-4
CDR3: CASSFQGIEKLFF

length: 15
V: TRBV18
CDR3: CASSQDFSPGNTIYF

length: 13
V: TRBV6-6
CDR3: CASSPQRAGELFF

length: 14
V: TRBV7-8
CDR3: CASSLDVAYGELFF

length: 13
V: TRBV4-1
CDR3: CASSHYRGNEQFF

length: 15
V: TRBV19
CDR3: CASSPVETGGTEAFF

length: 14
V: TRBV10-2
CDR3: CASSEVERGRTQYF

length: 16
V: TRBV25-1
CDR3: CASSEWWGGQPYEQYF

length: 14
V: TRBV21-1
CDR3: CASSIGQGEYEQYF

length: 17
V: TRBV5-1
CDR3: CASSLTIAGGSTDTQYF

length: 15
V: TRBV9
CDR3: CASSPAGLSQETQYF

length: 16
V: TRBV19
CDR3: CASSIGNRGWNTEAFF

length: 14
V: TRBV10-3
CDR3: CAISSGQGDWGYTF

length: 15
V: TRBV6-1
CDR3: CASNGGLDNTGELFF

length: 11
V: TRBV4-1
CDR3: CASSLTGRQFF

length: 14
V: TRBV5-1
CDR3: CASSQNGFTGELFF

length: 17
V: TRBV28
CDR3: CASRYRDKPSGSYEQYF

length: 13
V: TRBV11-2
CDR3: CASSLGRQTEQYF

length: 16
V: TRBV14
CDR3: CASSQDQFRGTYGYTF

length: 17
V: TRBV13
CDR3: CASSLGAQRGAYNEQFF

length: 14
V: TRBV5-1
CDR3: CASKTGTVQETQYF

length: 14
V: TRBV5-1
CDR3: CASSLEASNQPQHF

length: 15
V: TRBV5-1
CDR3: CASSLQGPSTDTQYF

length: 14
V: TRBV27
CDR3: CASSSGTSSYEQYF

length: 16
V: TRBV27
CDR3: CASSSTGQGFREKLFF

length: 15
V: TRBV11-2
CDR3: CASSLRGLQNTEAFF

length: 15
V: TRBV28
CDR3: CASSAGYRNTGELFF